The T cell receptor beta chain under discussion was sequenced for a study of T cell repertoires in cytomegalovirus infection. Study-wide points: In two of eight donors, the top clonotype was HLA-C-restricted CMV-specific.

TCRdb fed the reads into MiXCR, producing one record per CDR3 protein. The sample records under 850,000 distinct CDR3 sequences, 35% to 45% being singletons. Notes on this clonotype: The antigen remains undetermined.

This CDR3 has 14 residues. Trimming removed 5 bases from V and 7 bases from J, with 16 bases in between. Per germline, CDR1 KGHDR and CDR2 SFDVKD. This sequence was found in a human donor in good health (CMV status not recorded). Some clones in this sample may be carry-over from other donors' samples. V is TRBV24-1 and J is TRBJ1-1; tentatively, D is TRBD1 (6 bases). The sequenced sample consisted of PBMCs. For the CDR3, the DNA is TGTGCCACCAGTGGAGGGGGGATGTCAAGTGAAGCTTTCTTT. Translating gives CATSGGGMSSEAFF.